One and the same sample provided the 5 T cell receptor beta chains below, sequenced in a study of cytomegalovirus exposure and HLA in healthy donors. The primer mix had 60 Vbeta and 13 Jbeta primers. Here immunoSEQ multiplex PCR was the method, and the copy in TCRdb shows in-frame clones only, minus some. The sample carries some 170,000 clones, roughly 80% recorded once. The sample consisted of PBMCs. The origin of the receptors is a woman aged 18-29 years in good health and CMV-seropositive.

V gene TRBV27 combines with J gene TRBJ1-5, with 7 bases identical to TRBD1. V trimming: 6 bases; J trimming: 0 bases; junction bases outside the gene matches: 5. The CDR3 extends over 15 amino acids. Germline-derived CDR1 and CDR2 are MNHEY and SMNVEV (reference sequence). The CDR3 spells CASSLDRSSNQPQHF. CDR3 DNA: TGTGCCAGCAGCTTGGACAGGTCTAGCAATCAGCCCCAGCATTTT.

The chain employs TRBV5-6 and TRBJ2-1, with TRBD1 matching 7 bases. The germline CDR1 and CDR2 sequences are SGHDT and YYEEEE. The trim removed 1 base at V and 3 bases at J, leaving 1 base unmatched. This CDR3 spans 14 amino acids. DNA for the CDR3: TGTGCCAGCAGCTTGAGGGACAGCTACAATGAGCAGTTCTTC. This codes for CASSLRDSYNEQFF.

This clone has more than one count but fewer than ten. The chain joins TRBV7-6 to TRBJ1-6; D is unresolved. The V end lost 4 bases, the J end lost 4 bases, and 5 bases lay between the germline ends. This CDR3 is 13 amino acids long. Germline CDR1 and CDR2: SGHVS and FNYEAQ. The CDR3 DNA reads TGTGCCAGCAGCTCCGTATATAATTCACCCCTCCACTTT. This translates into CASSSVYNSPLHF.

The chain joins TRBV9 to TRBJ2-7; TRBD2 matches at 7 bases. J gave up 3 bases and V 4 bases, and 7 bases lay outside the gene matches. In germline, CDR1 is SGDLS, CDR2 YYNGEE. CDR3 size: 14 residues. The CDR3 reads CASSPFAGDYEQYF. The DNA for the CDR3 is TGTGCCAGCAGCCCCTTCGCGGGGGACTACGAGCAGTACTTC.

CDR3 sequence (DNA): TGTGCCAGCAGCTTATTAGCGGGGGACCAGTACATTCAGTACTTC. Encoded protein: CASSLLAGDQYIQYF. The chain combines TRBV7-2 with TRBJ2-4; 9 bases agree with TRBD2. This CDR3 contains 15 residues. The germline CDR1 and CDR2 sequences are SGHTA and FQGNSA. The junction had 7 bases not matched to a gene; V was cut back by 2 bases and J by 8 bases.